This T cell receptor (beta chain) was found in a study of PD-L1 blockade in urothelial cancer. The ends lost 9 bases at V and 7 bases at J; junction bases unmatched: 11. CDR3 length: 14 amino acids. In germline, CDR1 is LNHDA, CDR2 SQIVND (reference sequence). Time point in this sample: peripheral blood 6 weeks after treatment start. Libraries were prepared by immunoSEQ multiplex PCR; TCRdb keeps only in-frame clonotypes and omits some of them. This table holds around 49,000 clones, approximately 78% found once. Sequencing used PBMCs, obtained around atezolizumab (anti-PD-L1) treatment. The receptor's source is a man aged 55 to 69 with urothelial cancer. The rearrangement uses TRBV19 and TRBJ1-1; 10 bases match TRBD1. The CDR3 sequence: CASRGQGNHFEAFF. The CDR3 region has the DNA TGTGCCAGCCGGGGACAGGGGAACCACTTTGAAGCTTTCTTT.